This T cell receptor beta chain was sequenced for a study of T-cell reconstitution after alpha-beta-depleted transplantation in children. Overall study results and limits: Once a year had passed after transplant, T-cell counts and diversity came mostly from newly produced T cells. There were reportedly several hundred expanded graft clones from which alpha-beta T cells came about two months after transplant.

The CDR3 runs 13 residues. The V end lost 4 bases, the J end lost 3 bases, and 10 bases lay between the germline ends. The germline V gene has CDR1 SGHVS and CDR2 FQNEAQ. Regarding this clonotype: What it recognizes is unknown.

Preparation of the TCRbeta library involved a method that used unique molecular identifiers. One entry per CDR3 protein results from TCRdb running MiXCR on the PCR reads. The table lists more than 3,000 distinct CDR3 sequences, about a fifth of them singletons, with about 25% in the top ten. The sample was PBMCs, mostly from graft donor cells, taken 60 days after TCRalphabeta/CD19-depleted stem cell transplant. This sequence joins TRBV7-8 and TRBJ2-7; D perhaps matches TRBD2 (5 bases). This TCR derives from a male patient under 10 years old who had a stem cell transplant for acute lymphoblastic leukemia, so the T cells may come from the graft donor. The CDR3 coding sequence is TGTGCCAGCAGCTCTAGCCTCGGCTACGAGCAGTACTTC. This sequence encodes CASSSSLGYEQYF.